This is a list of T cell receptor beta chains from one sample in a study of blood T cell repertoires in COVID-19. Here immunoSEQ multiplex PCR was the method, and the copy in TCRdb shows in-frame clones only, minus some. The sample lists approximately 350,000 clones, under 85% occurring once. What was sequenced was PBMCs or T cells enriched from blood (not recorded which). The source is a woman aged 45-65 years who had recovered from COVID-19. The CDR3 runs from the conserved cysteine through the conserved F or W. D genes are given only for firm matches. Clone sizes are given selectively: once, few, many, or a class where the clone is expanded.

d_call: TRBD2
v_call: TRBV6-2/TRBV6-3
clone_size: .
j_call: TRBJ2-3
cdr3_aa: CASSYSAAGGAADTQYF
cdr3_nt: TGTGCCAGCAGTTACTCGGCGGCGGGGGGGGCGGCAGATACGCAGTATTTT

d_call: TRBD2
v_call: TRBV5-1
clone_size: .
j_call: TRBJ2-5
cdr3_aa: CASRPGLARETQYF
cdr3_nt: TGCGCCAGCAGACCCGGACTAGCTCGGGAGACCCAGTACTTC

d_call: .
v_call: TRBV19
clone_size: .
j_call: TRBJ2-3
cdr3_aa: CASSPLGGGQYF
cdr3_nt: TGTGCCAGTAGTCCCCTCGGCGGAGGGCAGTATTTT

d_call: TRBD1
v_call: TRBV5-1
clone_size: .
j_call: TRBJ1-2
cdr3_aa: CASSVRQGVLYGYTF
cdr3_nt: TGCGCCAGCAGCGTTAGACAGGGGGTCCTCTATGGCTACACCTTC

d_call: TRBD1
v_call: TRBV6-5
clone_size: .
j_call: TRBJ2-7
cdr3_aa: CASSYTGTGYEQYF
cdr3_nt: TGTGCCAGCAGTTACACCGGGACAGGGTACGAGCAGTACTTC

d_call: TRBD1
v_call: TRBV9
clone_size: .
j_call: TRBJ1-2
cdr3_aa: CASSGGTGGLNGYTF
cdr3_nt: TGTGCCAGCAGCGGAGGGACAGGGGGACTTAATGGCTACACCTTC

d_call: TRBD2
v_call: TRBV19
clone_size: .
j_call: TRBJ2-3
cdr3_aa: CASSIRFAGVTDTQYF
cdr3_nt: TGTGCCAGTAGTATTCGTTTCGCGGGAGTCACAGATACGCAGTATTTT

d_call: .
v_call: TRBV19
clone_size: .
j_call: TRBJ1-1
cdr3_aa: CASSVQGPMNTEAFF
cdr3_nt: TGTGCCAGTAGTGTACAGGGTCCCATGAACACTGAAGCTTTCTTT

d_call: .
v_call: TRBV7-2
clone_size: .
j_call: TRBJ1-3
cdr3_aa: CASSLGARGNTIYF
cdr3_nt: TGTGCCAGCAGCTTGGGGGCGCGGGGAAACACCATATATTTT

d_call: .
v_call: TRBV7-3
clone_size: .
j_call: TRBJ1-6
cdr3_aa: CASSLAPAGSPLHF
cdr3_nt: TGTGCCAGCAGCTTAGCACCGGCGGGTTCACCCCTCCACTTT

d_call: .
v_call: TRBV7-9
clone_size: .
j_call: TRBJ2-7
cdr3_aa: CASSAKVGTPYEQYF
cdr3_nt: TGTGCCAGCAGCGCGAAAGTCGGGACACCCTACGAGCAGTACTTC

d_call: .
v_call: TRBV7-3
clone_size: .
j_call: TRBJ2-2
cdr3_aa: CASSSVGPSGELFF
cdr3_nt: TGTGCCAGCAGCTCTGTGGGCCCCTCGGGGGAGCTGTTTTTT

d_call: TRBD1
v_call: TRBV7-6
clone_size: .
j_call: TRBJ2-2
cdr3_aa: CASSLAGQGASGELFF
cdr3_nt: TGTGCCAGCAGCTTAGCGGGACAGGGGGCCTCCGGGGAGCTGTTTTTT

d_call: .
v_call: TRBV18
clone_size: .
j_call: TRBJ1-2
cdr3_aa: CASSPPAQVNYGYTF
cdr3_nt: TGTGCCAGCTCACCACCGGCACAGGTTAACTATGGCTACACCTTC

d_call: .
v_call: TRBV28
clone_size: once
j_call: TRBJ1-1
cdr3_aa: CASFSPPGRVTEAFF
cdr3_nt: TGTGCCAGCTTTAGTCCTCCGGGGAGGGTCACTGAAGCTTTCTTT

d_call: TRBD1
v_call: TRBV6-5
clone_size: .
j_call: TRBJ2-4
cdr3_aa: CASRPGQGRHIQYF
cdr3_nt: TGTGCCAGCCGCCCGGGACAGGGGCGGCACATTCAGTACTTC

d_call: .
v_call: TRBV7-2
clone_size: once
j_call: TRBJ1-1
cdr3_aa: CASSFVREAFF
cdr3_nt: TGTGCCAGCAGCTTCGTACGGGAAGCTTTCTTT

d_call: .
v_call: TRBV20-1
clone_size: .
j_call: TRBJ2-1
cdr3_aa: CAISSYNEQFF
cdr3_nt: TGCGCGATTAGCTCCTACAATGAGCAGTTCTTC

d_call: TRBD1
v_call: TRBV2
clone_size: .
j_call: TRBJ1-5
cdr3_aa: CASSGDRGDRVPQHF
cdr3_nt: TGTGCCAGCAGTGGGGACAGGGGGGATCGGGTGCCCCAGCATTTT

d_call: .
v_call: TRBV5-1
clone_size: .
j_call: TRBJ1-6
cdr3_aa: CASSLASGSPSNSPLHF
cdr3_nt: TGCGCCAGCAGCTTGGCCTCAGGGTCCCCTTCTAATTCACCCCTCCACTTT

d_call: TRBD2
v_call: TRBV9
clone_size: .
j_call: TRBJ2-3
cdr3_aa: CASSVGLAGGTDTQYF
cdr3_nt: TGTGCCAGCAGCGTAGGGCTAGCGGGGGGCACAGATACGCAGTATTTT

d_call: .
v_call: TRBV5-1
clone_size: .
j_call: TRBJ1-5
cdr3_aa: CASSWGDVNQPQHF
cdr3_nt: TGCGCCAGCAGCTGGGGGGACGTGAATCAGCCCCAGCATTTT

d_call: .
v_call: TRBV14
clone_size: .
j_call: TRBJ1-3
cdr3_aa: CASSQDRSGNTIYF
cdr3_nt: TGTGCCAGCAGCCAAGACAGGTCTGGAAACACCATATATTTT

d_call: TRBD1
v_call: TRBV6-2/TRBV6-3
clone_size: .
j_call: TRBJ2-2
cdr3_aa: CASSPQGIGELFF
cdr3_nt: TGTGCCAGCAGTCCACAGGGGATCGGGGAGCTGTTTTTT

d_call: TRBD2
v_call: TRBV29-1
clone_size: .
j_call: TRBJ2-3
cdr3_aa: CSVGIAGGPTDTQYF
cdr3_nt: TGCAGCGTGGGAATAGCGGGGGGCCCCACAGATACGCAGTATTTT

d_call: TRBD2
v_call: TRBV29-1
clone_size: .
j_call: TRBJ2-7
cdr3_aa: CSVGVAGVGEQYF
cdr3_nt: TGCAGCGTTGGGGTCGCGGGGGTGGGCGAGCAGTACTTC

d_call: TRBD1
v_call: TRBV10-3
clone_size: .
j_call: TRBJ1-1
cdr3_aa: CAISSQGVTEAFF
cdr3_nt: TGTGCCATCAGTTCCCAGGGGGTCACTGAAGCTTTCTTT